Included here is one T cell receptor beta chain sequence, with context. The antigen is unknown. The junction differs from germline at one of its ends, possibly a read error. The sample belongs to a study of OX40 agonist ivuxolimab in advanced cancers. Study-level information: Anti-PD-1, anti-PD-L1 or anti-CTLA-4 therapy given earlier was allowed, and over 35% had some. Three partial responders included one hepatocellular carcinoma patient and two cutaneous melanoma patients.

Whole-study results and caveats: Nonresponders, in some cases, also had low normalized T-cell clonal expansion. There was clonal expansion of CD4+ and CD8+ blood T cells by week 6 at 0.1 to 3.0 mg/kg.

The method was immunoSEQ multiplex PCR; TCRdb's version includes in-frame clones alone and lacks a portion of them. The repertoire includes about 88,000 clones, under 85% of them detected once, and 3.8% sits in the top ten. The CDR3 runs to 12 residues. CDR1 is SEHNR and CDR2 is FQNEAQ in the germline V gene (reference sequence). Source: CD4+ or CD8+ T cells sorted from blood, taken in a trial of the OX40 agonist ivuxolimab. This TCR was sampled from an adult with an advanced solid tumor such as melanoma, head and neck, liver or kidney cancer. The V call is TRBV7-9, the J call TRBJ2-2; D is undetermined. The CDR3 DNA reads as TGTGCCAGCAGCTTAGAATGGGATAGCCGAGATTTT. Translation gives CASSLEWDSRDF.